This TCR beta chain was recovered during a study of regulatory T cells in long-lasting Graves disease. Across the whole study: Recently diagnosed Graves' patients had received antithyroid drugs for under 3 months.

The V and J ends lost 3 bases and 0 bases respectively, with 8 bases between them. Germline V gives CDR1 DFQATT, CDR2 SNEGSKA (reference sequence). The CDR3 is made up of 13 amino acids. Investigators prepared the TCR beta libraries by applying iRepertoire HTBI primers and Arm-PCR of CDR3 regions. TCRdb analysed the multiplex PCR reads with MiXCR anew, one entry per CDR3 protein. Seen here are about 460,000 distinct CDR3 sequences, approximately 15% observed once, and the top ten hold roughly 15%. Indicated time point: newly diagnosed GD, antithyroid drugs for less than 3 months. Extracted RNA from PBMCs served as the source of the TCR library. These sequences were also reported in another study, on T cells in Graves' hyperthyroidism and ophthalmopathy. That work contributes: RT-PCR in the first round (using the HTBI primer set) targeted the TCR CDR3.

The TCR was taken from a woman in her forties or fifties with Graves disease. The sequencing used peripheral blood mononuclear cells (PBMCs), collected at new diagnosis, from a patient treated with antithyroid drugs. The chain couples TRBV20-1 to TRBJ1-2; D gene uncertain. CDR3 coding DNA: TGCAGTGCTAGTGAAGGGACTAACTATGGCTACACCTTC. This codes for CSASEGTNYGYTF.